The 8 T cell receptor beta chains listed next were all sequenced from one sample in a study of patients and donors after allogeneic stem cell transplantation. TCRdb re-called the RT-PCR reads through MiXCR, storing one row per CDR3 protein. The sample consists of tens of thousands of distinct CDR3 sequences, around 5% of them appearing once. Source material: blood, either unsorted or a sorted T cell fraction (not recorded which). These receptors all stem from a human donor who was either an allogeneic HSCT recipient or a stem cell or donor lymphocyte infusion donor (not recorded which). It is not recorded whose cells these are; they may come from a transplant donor.

The rearrangement joins TRBV13 to TRBJ2-6; D ambiguous. The germline CDR1 and CDR2 sequences are PRHDT and FYEKMQ (reference sequence). The CDR3 contains 17 residues. V gave up 6 bases and J gave up 4 bases, with 19 bases separating them. The CDR3 coding sequence is TGTGCCAGCAGATTATTCACCCCGGGCCCGGGGGCCAACGTCCTGACTTTC. Residues: CASRLFTPGPGANVLTF.

This clonotype was recorded many times. The chain employs TRBV11-2 and TRBJ2-3; D is unresolved. Germline CDR1 is SGHAT and CDR2 is FQNNGV. Between the trimmed V and J ends, which lost 6 bases and 0 bases, there was a span of 4 bases. This CDR3 is built from 12 residues. CDR3 in amino acids: CASRDSTDTQYF. In nucleotides, the CDR3 is TGTGCCAGCAGAGACAGCACAGATACGCAGTATTTT.

At least ten counts were recorded for this clonotype. The chain carries TRBV5-5 and TRBJ1-1; D may be TRBD1 (5 bases). CDR1 is SGHKS, CDR2 YYEKEE, per germline (reference sequence). The CDR3 contains 16 residues. V was trimmed by 1 base and J by 3 bases, leaving 16 bases between them. The CDR3 spells CASSLSLSTDYTEAFF. The CDR3 DNA reads as TGTGCCAGCAGCTTGTCGCTATCGACAGACTACACTGAAGCTTTCTTT.

The rearrangement links TRBV7-9 to TRBJ1-1, with D possibly TRBD1 on 5 matching bases. Trimming cost V 2 bases and J 3 bases, with 10 bases left between them. This CDR3 has 14 residues. Germline V gives CDR1 SEHNR, CDR2 FQNEAQ (reference sequence). The CDR3 region has the DNA TGTGCCAGCAGCTTAAGTTCGGGGGACACTGAAGCTTTCTTT. Residues: CASSLSSGDTEAFF. Full variable domain (remainder filled in from reference TRBV7-9 and TRBJ1-1): DTGVSQNPRHKITKRGQNVTFRCDPISEHNRLYWYRQTLGQGPEFLTYFQNEAQLEKSRLLSDRFSAERPKGSFSTLEIQRTEQGDSAMYLCASSLSSGDTEAFFGQGTRLTVV.

This clonotype occurred many times. The chain carries TRBV9 and TRBJ2-3, with 9 nucleotides matching TRBD2. V dropped 3 bases and J dropped 0; count of bases not matched to a gene: 5. CDR3 length: 16 residues. Germline V gene sequence: CDR1 SGDLS, CDR2 YYNGEE. CDR3 bases: TGTGCCAGCAGCGGACTTAGCGGGGGAAGCACAGATACGCAGTATTTT. Protein: CASSGLSGGSTDTQYF.

This clonotype was observed at least ten times. The CDR3 sequence: CASSLMASGPTDTQYF. CDR3 DNA: TGTGCCAGCAGCTTGATGGCTAGCGGCCCCACAGATACGCAGTATTTT. This chain links TRBV5-6 with TRBJ2-3, with 7 nucleotides matching TRBD2. Germline V gives CDR1 SGHDT, CDR2 YYEEEE. The V gene end was trimmed by 1 base and the J gene end by 2 bases; junction bases not matched to a gene: 7. CDR3 length: 16 amino acids.

This clonotype was counted a few times. The chain employs TRBV2 and TRBJ1-1, with 10 bases lining up with TRBD1. The length of the CDR3 is 13 residues. Germline trimming cut 8 bases from V and 5 bases from J; bases unmatched to any gene: 5. CDR1 and CDR2 (germline): SNHLY, FYNNEI. Here the CDR3 DNA reads TGTGCCAGCTTCCGGGACAGGGGTACTGAAGCTTTCTTT. It yields the protein CASFRDRGTEAFF.

This clonotype came up many times. This sequence joins TRBV6-1 and TRBJ1-2; 9 nucleotides align to TRBD1. V dropped 5 bases and J dropped 6; count of bases not matched to a gene: 10. The germline V gene encodes CDR1 MNHNS and CDR2 SASEGT. The CDR3 has 15 amino acids. CDR3 amino acids: CASSPWDRVKDGYTF. CDR3 coding DNA: TGTGCCAGCAGTCCCTGGGACAGGGTAAAGGATGGCTACACCTTC.